Listed here are 14 T cell receptor beta chains from one sample, sequenced in a study of T cell responses to AZD1222 COVID-19 vaccine. TCRdb keeps only in-frame clones here, not all; method: immunoSEQ multiplex PCR. The table shows about 110,000 clones, with roughly nine tenths occurring only once. Material: peripheral blood, obtained on day 0 of AZD1222 vaccination. Every receptor here comes from an adult in good health.

The sample holds one count of this clone. The V and J genes are TRBV3-1 (or the pseudogene TRBV3-2) and TRBJ2-3; 10 positions agree with TRBD2. The CDR3 length is 15 residues. V shed 1 base, J shed 7 bases, and the junction held 5 bases outside the gene matches. Germline V lookup: CDR1 LGHDT, CDR2 YNNKEL (reference sequence). CDR3 sequence (DNA): TGTGCCAGCAGCCAAGTTTCTAGCGGGGGCAATACGCAGTATTTT. Residues: CASSQVSSGGNTQYF.

This clone has just a few counts. The chain is built from TRBV10-3 and TRBJ2-7, with D tentatively TRBD2 (6 bases). The CDR3 length is 14 residues. Trimming removed 9 bases from V and 0 bases from J, with 15 bases in between. Germline-derived CDR1 and CDR2 are ENHRY and SYGVKD. CDR3 DNA: TGTGCCATGCTCCGGGACTCCAACTCCTACGAGCAGTACTTC. It encodes CAMLRDSNSYEQYF.

The chain employs TRBV5-4 and TRBJ1-2, with D possibly TRBD1 on 5 matching bases. CDR3 length: 11 residues. The V gene lost 1 base and the J gene lost 9 bases, with 7 bases spanning the gap. Germline CDR1 is SGHNT and CDR2 is YYREEE (reference sequence). The CDR3 DNA follows: TGTGCCAGCAGCTTGACAGGACGCTACACCTTC. Amino acid sequence: CASSLTGRYTF.

The V and J genes are TRBV7-2 and TRBJ1-1, with D unclear. The CDR3 runs to 13 residues. The V end was cut by 5 bases, the J end by 3 bases, with 10 bases between. Germline values: CDR1 SGHTA, CDR2 FQGNSA. The CDR3 here is CASSTQKDTEAFF. In DNA form, the CDR3 reads TGTGCCAGCAGCACACAGAAGGACACTGAAGCTTTCTTT.

This rearrangement joins TRBV12-3 or TRBV12-4 to TRBJ2-7; D uncertain. The ends were cut back, 4 bases at V and 3 bases at J, with 4 bases in the middle. The CDR3 has 11 residues. Here the CDR3 DNA reads TGTGCCAGCAGTTCCGTCTACGAGCAGTACTTC. It encodes CASSSVYEQYF.

The chain has TRBV7-8 and TRBJ1-4; a possible D gene is TRBD1 (5 bases). The germline V gene has CDR1 SGHVS and CDR2 FQNEAQ. Deletions cut 1 base from V and 8 bases from J, with 8 bases between. This CDR3 spans 13 amino acids. The CDR3 region is CASSLGTYEKLFF. The CDR3 bases are TGTGCCAGCAGCTTAGGGACATACGAAAAACTGTTTTTT. The full variable domain, in which reference TRBV7-8 and TRBJ1-4 provide the parts outside the CDR3, is GAGVSQSPRYKVAKRGQDVALRCDPISGHVSLFWYQQALGQGPEFLTYFQNEAQLDKSGLPSDRFFAERPEGSVSTLKIQRTQQEDSAVYLCASSLGTYEKLFFGSGTQLSVL.

This rearrangement joins TRBV3-1 (or the pseudogene TRBV3-2) to TRBJ2-5, with D tentatively TRBD1 or TRBD2 (6 bases each). This CDR3 comprises 16 residues. Germline CDR1 and CDR2: LGHDT and YNNKEL (reference sequence). V was clipped by 1 base and J by 4 bases, with 16 bases between them. The DNA of the CDR3 is TGTGCCAGCAGCCAAGGAGGGGGGACGGGAGCAGAGACCCAGTACTTC. Translated: CASSQGGGTGAETQYF.

The V and J genes are TRBV20-1 and TRBJ1-2, with unresolved D. The V gene's germline CDR1 is DFQATT and CDR2 SNEGSKA (reference sequence). The CDR3 totals 10 residues. The germline V and J ends were trimmed by 5 bases and 6 bases, with 7 bases remaining between them. CDR3 coding DNA: TGCAGTGCTCTCTTAAATGGCTACACCTTC. This codes for CSALLNGYTF.

This sequence joins TRBV7-3 and TRBJ2-2; D is ambiguous. This CDR3 is 14 amino acids long. V was pared by 5 bases and J by 6 bases, with 13 bases between. Germline CDR1 is SGHTA and CDR2 is FQGTGA. CDR3 bases: TGTGCCAGCAGCCCGACTGAAAACCCCGGGGAGCTGTTTTTT. As protein: CASSPTENPGELFF. Supplemented by reference TRBV7-3 and TRBJ2-2, the full variable domain reads GAGVSQTPSNKVTEKGKYVELRCDPISGHTALYWYRQSLGQGPEFLIYFQGTGAADDSGLPNDRFFAVRPEGSVSTLKIQRTERGDSAVYLCASSPTENPGELFFGEGSRLTVL.

J is TRBJ2-7 and V is TRBV6-1; the D is unclear. Trimming took 1 base from V and 2 from J, leaving 9 bases between them. Germline V gene data show CDR1 as MNHNS and CDR2 as SASEGT. The CDR3 is 14 amino acids. CDR3 DNA: TGTGCCAGCAGTGAAGAGGTTCGGGCCTACGAGCAGTACTTC. This codes for CASSEEVRAYEQYF.

The chain combines TRBV2 with TRBJ2-2, with 13 bases aligning to TRBD2. J was trimmed by 4 bases and V by 6 bases; bases with no gene match: 2. Looked up from germline, CDR1 is SNHLY and CDR2 is FYNNEI. The length of the CDR3 is 15 residues. The CDR3 coding sequence is TGTGCCAGCAGCAGGACTAGCGGGGGCACCGGGGAGCTGTTTTTT. Protein sequence: CASSRTSGGTGELFF. The variable domain in full, completed from reference TRBV2 and TRBJ2-2, reads EPEVTQTPSHQVTQMGQEVILRCVPISNHLYFYWYRQILGQKVEFLVSFYNNEISEKSEIFDDQFSVERPDGSNFTLKIRSTKLEDSAMYFCASSRTSGGTGELFFGEGSRLTVL.

The rearrangement joins TRBV4-2 to TRBJ1-2, with no clear D. This CDR3 spans 15 amino acids. Germline-derived CDR1 and CDR2 are LGHNA and YNFKEQ. The V end was cut by 4 bases, the J end by 1 base, with 13 bases between. In nucleotides, the CDR3 is TGTGCCAGCAGCCCCCGGGGTGTGGATAACTATGGCTACACCTTC. Translating it yields CASSPRGVDNYGYTF.

The J gene is TRBJ2-7, the V gene TRBV4-1; no clear D gene. The CDR3 loop spans 13 amino acids. Germline V CDR1 and CDR2: MGHRA, YSYEKL. Trimming stripped 4 bases from V and 0 bases from J, with 7 bases between. The CDR3 sequence is CASSLADSYEQYF. The CDR3 coding sequence is TGCGCCAGCAGCCTGGCGGACTCCTACGAGCAGTACTTC.

The V call is TRBV19, the J call TRBJ1-2, with 10 bases fitting TRBD1. J was trimmed by 4 bases and V by 8 bases; bases with no gene match: 1. The CDR3 extends over 12 amino acids. In germline, CDR1 is LNHDA, CDR2 SQIVND (reference sequence). CDR3 region: CASRDRGYGYTF. CDR3 nucleotides: TGTGCCAGTCGGGACAGGGGCTATGGCTACACCTTC.